A selection of T cell receptor beta chains follows, all from one sample in a study of T cell responses to AZD1222 COVID-19 vaccine. Some clones are missing from TCRdb's copy, which holds only in-frame ones; the method was immunoSEQ multiplex PCR. The data contain roughly 180,000 clones, about nine tenths of them singletons. The source material was peripheral blood, sampled on day 0 of AZD1222 vaccination. These receptors came from an adult in good health. CDR3s include the opening cysteine and the closing phenylalanine or tryptophan. A D gene is named only where the DNA matches it firmly. Clone size, where shown, is once, few, many, or a class for clones that have expanded.

abundance | len | j_gene | d_gene | v_gene | CDR3aa | CDR3nt
NA | 13 | TRBJ1-2 | NA | TRBV10-3 | CAISVDSNYGYTF | TGTGCCATCAGTGTCGACAGTAACTATGGCTACACCTTC
NA | 15 | TRBJ1-1 | NA | TRBV6-5 | CASSYFSQANTEAFF | TGTGCCAGCAGTTATTTTTCCCAGGCCAACACTGAAGCTTTCTTT
NA | 13 | TRBJ2-1 | TRBD1 | TRBV19 | CASIGGRYNEQFF | TGTGCCAGTATAGGGGGCCGCTACAATGAGCAGTTCTTC
NA | 15 | TRBJ1-6 | NA | TRBV3-1/TRBV3-2 | CASSQGQGVRSPLHF | TGTGCCAGCAGCCAAGGTCAAGGGGTAAGGTCACCCCTCCACTTT
NA | 14 | TRBJ1-3 | NA | TRBV6-5 | CASQPSSSGNTIYF | TGTGCCAGCCAACCATCTAGCTCTGGAAACACCATATATTTT
NA | 14 | TRBJ1-1 | NA | TRBV5-6 | CASRRTAWNTEAFF | TGTGCCAGCAGAAGGACAGCCTGGAACACTGAAGCTTTCTTT
NA | 15 | TRBJ1-2 | TRBD1 | TRBV2 | CASREGQGAYYGYTF | TGTGCCAGCAGAGAAGGGCAGGGGGCTTACTATGGCTACACCTTC
NA | 13 | TRBJ1-1 | TRBD1 | TRBV6-5 | CASRNRGHTEAFF | TGTGCCAGCAGGAACAGGGGGCACACTGAAGCTTTCTTT
NA | 14 | TRBJ1-4 | NA | TRBV7-9 | CASSLNQGWEKLFF | TGTGCCAGCAGCTTAAACCAGGGTTGGGAAAAACTGTTTTTT
once | 13 | TRBJ1-1 | TRBD1 | TRBV6-5 | CASSYWTGTEAFF | TGTGCCAGCAGTTACTGGACAGGGACTGAAGCTTTCTTT
once | 13 | TRBJ2-7 | NA | TRBV7-6 | CASSLAGTYEQYF | TGTGCCAGCAGCTTAGCTGGAACCTACGAGCAGTACTTC
NA | 15 | TRBJ1-1 | NA | TRBV21-1 | CASNQGQGLNTEAFF | TGTGCCAGCAACCAGGGACAGGGCCTGAACACTGAAGCTTTCTTT
NA | 20 | TRBJ1-5 | TRBD1 | TRBV9 | CASSVGPGGTEDIRNQPQHF | TGTGCCAGCAGCGTAGGACCAGGGGGGACGGAGGATATTCGCAATCAGCCCCAGCATTTT
NA | 12 | TRBJ2-4 | NA | TRBV10-2 | CASSVASRAQYF | TGCGCCAGCAGTGTGGCCAGCCGGGCCCAGTACTTC
few | 13 | TRBJ1-3 | NA | TRBV3-1/TRBV3-2 | CASSLLTGNTIYF | TGTGCCAGCAGCCTGCTCACTGGAAACACCATATATTTT
large | 12 | TRBJ1-2 | TRBD1 | TRBV7-2 | CASSLDRGGYTF | TGTGCCAGCAGCTTAGACAGGGGTGGCTACACCTTC
NA | 13 | TRBJ2-5 | NA | TRBV7-3 | CASSLGWGKTQYF | TGTGCCAGCAGCCTAGGGTGGGGCAAGACCCAGTACTTC
NA | 14 | TRBJ1-2 | TRBD1 | TRBV7-9 | CASSAATGGYGYTF | TGTGCCAGCAGCGCCGCGACAGGGGGCTATGGCTACACCTTC
NA | 15 | TRBJ1-5 | NA | TRBV4-3 | CASSPGTSGPGPQHF | TGCGCCAGCAGCCCTGGGACATCTGGCCCAGGGCCCCAGCATTTT
NA | 17 | TRBJ1-2 | NA | TRBV4-2 | CASSQDFGGAKNYGYTF | TGTGCCAGCAGCCAAGATTTTGGGGGGGCTAAGAACTATGGCTACACCTTC
NA | 14 | TRBJ1-1 | NA | TRBV29-1 | CSVERVEVNTEAFF | TGCAGCGTTGAAAGGGTAGAGGTGAACACTGAAGCTTTCTTT
NA | 16 | TRBJ2-1 | TRBD1 | TRBV5-1 | CASSSRGTGGYNEQFF | TGCGCCAGCAGCTCTAGAGGGACAGGGGGCTACAATGAGCAGTTCTTC
few | 16 | TRBJ2-3 | TRBD2 | TRBV2 | CASSVRAAGGADTQYF | TGTGCCAGCAGTGTAAGAGCAGCGGGGGGCGCAGATACGCAGTATTTT
NA | 16 | TRBJ1-1 | NA | TRBV5-1 | CASSPDGVVMNTEAFF | TGCGCCAGCAGCCCCGATGGTGTGGTTATGAACACTGAAGCTTTCTTT
once | 13 | TRBJ1-5 | NA | TRBV27 | CASSFSSNQPQHF | TGTGCCAGCAGTTTCTCAAGCAATCAGCCCCAGCATTTT
NA | 13 | TRBJ1-2 | NA | TRBV7-9 | CASSVGRNYGYTF | TGTGCCAGTTCAGTCGGTCGGAACTATGGCTACACCTTC
NA | 13 | TRBJ1-3 | NA | TRBV18 | CASSLDVGNTIYF | TGTGCCAGCTCACTGGACGTCGGAAACACCATATATTTT
NA | 13 | TRBJ2-7 | TRBD1 | TRBV12-3/TRBV12-4 | CASRPGQGYEQYF | TGTGCCAGCAGGCCGGGACAGGGGTACGAGCAGTACTTC
NA | 13 | TRBJ2-7 | NA | TRBV11-1 | CASSETSSSEQYF | TGTGCCAGCAGTGAAACCTCATCATCCGAGCAGTACTTC
once | 12 | TRBJ1-1 | NA | TRBV5-1 | CASQGWDTEAFF | TGCGCCAGCCAGGGGTGGGACACTGAAGCTTTCTTT
NA | 16 | TRBJ1-3 | TRBD1 | TRBV30 | CAWSVTGRTPGNTIYF | TGTGCCTGGAGTGTGACAGGGAGGACCCCTGGAAACACCATATATTTT
NA | 15 | TRBJ1-2 | TRBD1 | TRBV4-3 | CASSQVSTGGGGYTF | TGCGCCAGCAGCCAAGTGAGCACAGGGGGAGGTGGCTACACCTTC
NA | 16 | TRBJ2-7 | NA | TRBV27 | CASSLLAEVWPYEQYF | TGTGCCAGCAGTTTATTGGCGGAGGTCTGGCCGTACGAGCAGTACTTC
NA | 18 | TRBJ1-3 | NA | TRBV4-2 | CASSQGRAQWNSGNTIYF | TGTGCCAGCAGCCAAGGTAGGGCCCAATGGAACTCTGGAAACACCATATATTTT
NA | 14 | TRBJ1-1 | NA | TRBV6-1 | CASSESVRTVRAFF | TGTGCCAGCAGTGAATCGGTTAGGACGGTTCGGGCTTTCTTT
NA | 14 | TRBJ1-4 | TRBD1 | TRBV19 | CASSAGTGVEKLFF | TGTGCCAGTAGTGCAGGGACAGGCGTTGAAAAACTGTTTTTT
NA | 14 | TRBJ1-1 | TRBD1 | TRBV19 | CASRMDRASTEAFF | TGTGCCAGTAGGATGGACAGGGCGAGCACTGAAGCTTTCTTT
NA | 16 | TRBJ2-3 | NA | TRBV4-2 | CASSQGALTAGDTQYF | TGTGCCAGCAGCCAAGGGGCCCTTACCGCGGGGGATACGCAGTATTTT
NA | 13 | TRBJ1-1 | NA | TRBV21-1 | CASSTTHRVFAFF | TGTGCCAGCAGCACGACTCACAGGGTTTTTGCTTTCTTT
NA | 13 | TRBJ1-2 | NA | TRBV13 | CASTPPREDGYTF | TGTGCCAGCACCCCCCCCAGGGAGGATGGCTACACCTTC
NA | 15 | TRBJ2-2 | NA | TRBV5-5 | CASSLRGFNTGELFF | TGTGCCAGCAGCTTGCGTGGGTTTAACACCGGGGAGCTGTTTTTT
NA | 14 | TRBJ2-5 | NA | TRBV4-3 | CASSQVAGRGTQYF | TGCGCCAGCAGCCAAGTGGCAGGCCGGGGGACCCAGTACTTC
NA | 13 | TRBJ2-3 | NA | TRBV19 | CASSNGGLDTQYF | TGTGCCAGTAGTAATGGGGGACTAGATACGCAGTATTTT
NA | 13 | TRBJ2-7 | NA | TRBV18 | CASSPMDPYEQYF | TGTGCCAGCTCACCGATGGATCCTTACGAGCAGTACTTC
NA | 17 | TRBJ2-2 | TRBD2 | TRBV7-2 | CASSRTSGGALAGELFF | TGTGCCAGCAGCCGGACTAGCGGGGGGGCGTTGGCCGGGGAGCTGTTTTTT
NA | 15 | TRBJ1-6 | TRBD1 | TRBV7-3 | CASSLTWDSNSPLHF | TGTGCCAGCAGCTTAACGTGGGACAGTAATTCACCCCTCCACTTT
NA | 14 | TRBJ1-1 | NA | TRBV9 | CASSVGAARTEAFF | TGTGCCAGCAGCGTAGGGGCGGCGAGAACTGAAGCTTTCTTT
NA | 13 | TRBJ2-7 | NA | TRBV12-3/TRBV12-4 | CASSSGFGLPRDF | TGTGCCAGCAGTTCGGGGTTCGGATTACCGAGAGACTTC
NA | 15 | TRBJ2-2 | TRBD2 | TRBV7-3 | CASSLTSGLAGQLFF | TGTGCCAGCAGCTTAACGTCGGGACTAGCGGGCCAGCTGTTTTTT